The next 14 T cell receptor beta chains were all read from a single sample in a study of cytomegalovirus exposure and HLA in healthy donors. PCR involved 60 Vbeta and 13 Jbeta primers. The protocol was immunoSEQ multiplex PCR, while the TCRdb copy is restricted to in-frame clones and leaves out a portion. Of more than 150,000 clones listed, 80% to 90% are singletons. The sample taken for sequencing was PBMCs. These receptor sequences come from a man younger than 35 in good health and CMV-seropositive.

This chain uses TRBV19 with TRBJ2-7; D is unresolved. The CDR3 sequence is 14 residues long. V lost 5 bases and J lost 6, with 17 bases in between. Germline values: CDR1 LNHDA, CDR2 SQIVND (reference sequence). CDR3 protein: CASSRLNLEREQYF. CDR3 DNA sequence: TGTGCCAGTAGTCGCCTCAACCTAGAACGCGAGCAGTACTTC.

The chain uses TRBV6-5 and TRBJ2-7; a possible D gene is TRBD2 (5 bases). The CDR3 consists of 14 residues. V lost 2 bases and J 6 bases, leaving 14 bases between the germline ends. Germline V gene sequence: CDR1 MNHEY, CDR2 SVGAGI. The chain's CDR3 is CASSYGGVPSEQYF. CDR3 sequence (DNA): TGTGCCAGCAGTTACGGAGGCGTCCCCTCCGAGCAGTACTTC.

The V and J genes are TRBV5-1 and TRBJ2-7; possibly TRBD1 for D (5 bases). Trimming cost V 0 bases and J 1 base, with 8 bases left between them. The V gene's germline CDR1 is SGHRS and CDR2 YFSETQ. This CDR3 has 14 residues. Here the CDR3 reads CASSLDRMSYEQYF. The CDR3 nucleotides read TGCGCCAGCAGCTTGGACAGGATGTCCTACGAGCAGTACTTC.

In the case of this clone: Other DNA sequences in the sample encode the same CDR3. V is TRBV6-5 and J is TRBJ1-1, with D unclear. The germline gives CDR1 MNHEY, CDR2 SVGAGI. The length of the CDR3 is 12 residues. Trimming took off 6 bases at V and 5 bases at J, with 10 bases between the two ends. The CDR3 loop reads CASRTGGTEAFF. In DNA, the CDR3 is TGTGCCAGCAGGACCGGAGGGACTGAAGCTTTCTTT.

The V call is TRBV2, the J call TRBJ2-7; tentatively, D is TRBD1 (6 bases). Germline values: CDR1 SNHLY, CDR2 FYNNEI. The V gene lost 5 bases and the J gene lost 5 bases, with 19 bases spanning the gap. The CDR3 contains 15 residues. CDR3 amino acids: CASSQRPLGAHEQYF. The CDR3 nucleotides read TGTGCCAGCAGTCAACGACCCCTGGGGGCCCACGAGCAGTACTTC.

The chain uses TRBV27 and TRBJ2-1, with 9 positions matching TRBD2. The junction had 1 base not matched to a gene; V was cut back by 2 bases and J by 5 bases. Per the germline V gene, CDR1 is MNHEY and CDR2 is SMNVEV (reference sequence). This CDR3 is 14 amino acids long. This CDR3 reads CASSLAGGDNEQFF. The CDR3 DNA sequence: TGTGCCAGCAGTTTAGCGGGGGGGGACAATGAGCAGTTCTTC.

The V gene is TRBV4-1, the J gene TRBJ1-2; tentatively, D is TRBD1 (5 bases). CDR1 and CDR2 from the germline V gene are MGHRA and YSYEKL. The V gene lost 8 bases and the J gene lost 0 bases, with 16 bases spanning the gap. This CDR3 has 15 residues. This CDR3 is CASRPRVRANYGYTF. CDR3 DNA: TGCGCCAGCCGCCCCAGGGTTAGAGCTAACTATGGCTACACCTTC.

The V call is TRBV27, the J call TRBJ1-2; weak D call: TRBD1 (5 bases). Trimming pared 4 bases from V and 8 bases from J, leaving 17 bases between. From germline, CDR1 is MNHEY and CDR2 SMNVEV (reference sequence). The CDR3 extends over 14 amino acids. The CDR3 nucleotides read TGTGCCAGCAGTTCCCCGGGGGGAGATGGCGGCTACACCTTC. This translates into CASSSPGGDGGYTF.

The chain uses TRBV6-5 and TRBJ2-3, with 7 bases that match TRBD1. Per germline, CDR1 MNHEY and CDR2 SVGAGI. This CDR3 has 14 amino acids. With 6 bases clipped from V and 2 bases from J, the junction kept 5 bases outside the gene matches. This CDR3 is CASRSTGSTDTQYF. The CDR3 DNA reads TGTGCCAGCAGGTCGACAGGGTCCACAGATACGCAGTATTTT.

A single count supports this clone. DNA for the CDR3: TGTGCCAGTACCCTGGGGCTCCCCCAGCCCCAGCATTTT. Translation: CASTLGLPQPQHF. The chain couples TRBV19 to TRBJ1-5; possible D gene TRBD1, 5 bases. The germline V gene encodes CDR1 LNHDA and CDR2 SQIVND (reference sequence). The CDR3 is made up of 13 amino acids. Trimming took off 7 bases at V and 7 bases at J, with 14 bases between the two ends.

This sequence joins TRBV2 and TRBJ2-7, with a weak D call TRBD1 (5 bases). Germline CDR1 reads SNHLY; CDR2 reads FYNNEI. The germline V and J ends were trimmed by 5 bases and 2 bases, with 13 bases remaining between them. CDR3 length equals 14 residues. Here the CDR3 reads CASSLTELPYEQYF. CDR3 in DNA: TGTGCCAGCAGTCTGACAGAGTTACCCTACGAGCAGTACTTC.

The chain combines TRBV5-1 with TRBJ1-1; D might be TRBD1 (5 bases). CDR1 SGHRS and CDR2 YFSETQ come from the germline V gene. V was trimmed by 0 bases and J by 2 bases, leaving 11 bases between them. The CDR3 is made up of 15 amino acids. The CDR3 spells CASSLGGGDNTEAFF. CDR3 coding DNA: TGCGCCAGCAGCTTGGGGGGGGGAGACAACACTGAAGCTTTCTTT.

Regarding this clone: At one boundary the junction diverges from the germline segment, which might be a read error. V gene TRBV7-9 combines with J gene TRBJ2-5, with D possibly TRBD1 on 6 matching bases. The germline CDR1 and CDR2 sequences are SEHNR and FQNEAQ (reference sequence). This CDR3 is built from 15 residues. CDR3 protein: CSSSLSGQPEETQYF. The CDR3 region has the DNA TGTTCCAGCAGCTTATCCGGACAGCCTGAAGAGACCCAGTACTTC.

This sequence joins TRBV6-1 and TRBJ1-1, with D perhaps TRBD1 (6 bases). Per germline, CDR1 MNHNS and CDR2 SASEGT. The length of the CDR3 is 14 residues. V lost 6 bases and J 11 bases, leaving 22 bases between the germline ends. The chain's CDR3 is CASRGQLPTFRAFF. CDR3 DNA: TGTGCCAGCAGAGGACAGCTACCCACCTTTCGGGCTTTCTTT.